This T cell receptor beta chain was sequenced during a study of cytomegalovirus exposure and HLA in healthy donors. Overall study results and limits: In a later analysis, common viral pathogens appeared linked to several of the most significant clusters.

For this clone: Its antigen is as yet unknown.

The PCR used 60 Vbeta and 13 Jbeta primers. Assay: immunoSEQ multiplex PCR; the TCRdb copy retains only in-frame clones and omits some. The sample comprises some 250,000 clones, about four fifths of which are singletons, and 5.4% rests with the top ten. This CDR3 has 15 residues. Germline lookup yields CDR1 SGHVS and CDR2 FQNEAQ. V was shortened by 4 bases and J by 0 bases, with 12 bases between the two germline ends. V gene TRBV7-8 combines with J gene TRBJ1-1, with D hard to call. Material for sequencing was PBMCs. The origin of this receptor is a woman between 40 and 50 years old in good health and CMV-seropositive. DNA for the CDR3: TGTGCCAGCAGCTCCTTCGGAGTCGTGAACACTGAAGCTTTCTTT. As protein: CASSSFGVVNTEAFF. The full variable domain, rest sourced from reference TRBV7-8 and TRBJ1-1, is GAGVSQSPRYKVAKRGQDVALRCDPISGHVSLFWYQQALGQGPEFLTYFQNEAQLDKSGLPSDRFFAERPEGSVSTLKIQRTQQEDSAVYLCASSSFGVVNTEAFFGQGTRLTVV.